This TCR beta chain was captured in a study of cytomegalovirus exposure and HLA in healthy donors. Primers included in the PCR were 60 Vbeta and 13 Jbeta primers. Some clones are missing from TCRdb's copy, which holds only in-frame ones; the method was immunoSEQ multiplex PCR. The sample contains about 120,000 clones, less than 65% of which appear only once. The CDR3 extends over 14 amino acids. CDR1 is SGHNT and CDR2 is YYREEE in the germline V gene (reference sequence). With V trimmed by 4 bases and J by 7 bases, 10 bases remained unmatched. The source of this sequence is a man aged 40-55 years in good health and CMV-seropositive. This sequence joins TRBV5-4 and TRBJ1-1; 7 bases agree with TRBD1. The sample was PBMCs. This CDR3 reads CASSPKQGWREAFF. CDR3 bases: TGTGCCAGCAGCCCTAAACAGGGGTGGCGTGAAGCTTTCTTT.